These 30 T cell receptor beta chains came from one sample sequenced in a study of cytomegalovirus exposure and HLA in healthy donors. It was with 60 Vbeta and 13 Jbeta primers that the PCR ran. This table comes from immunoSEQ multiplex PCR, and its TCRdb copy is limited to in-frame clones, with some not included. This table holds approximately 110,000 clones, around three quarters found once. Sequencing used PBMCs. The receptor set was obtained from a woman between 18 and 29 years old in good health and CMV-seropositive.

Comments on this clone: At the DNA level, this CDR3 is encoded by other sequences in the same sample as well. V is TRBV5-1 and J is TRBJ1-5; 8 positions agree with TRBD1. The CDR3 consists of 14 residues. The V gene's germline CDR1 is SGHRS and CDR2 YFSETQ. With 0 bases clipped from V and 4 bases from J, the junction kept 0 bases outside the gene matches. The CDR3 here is CASSLGTGNQPQHF. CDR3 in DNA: TGCGCCAGCAGCTTGGGGACAGGGAATCAGCCCCAGCATTTT.

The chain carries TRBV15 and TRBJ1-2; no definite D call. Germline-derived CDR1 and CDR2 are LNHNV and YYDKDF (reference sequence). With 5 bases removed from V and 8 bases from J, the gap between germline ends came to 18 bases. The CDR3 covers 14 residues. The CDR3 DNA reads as TGTGCCACCAGCGAAGAAAATCCCCCCAGAGGCTACACCTTC. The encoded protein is CATSEENPPRGYTF.

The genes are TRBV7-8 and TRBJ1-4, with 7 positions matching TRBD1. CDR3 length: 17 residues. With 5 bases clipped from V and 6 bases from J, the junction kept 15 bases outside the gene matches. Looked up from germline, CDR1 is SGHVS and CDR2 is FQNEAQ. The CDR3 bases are TGTGCCAGCAGCGAGCGGGTCAGACAGGGAGGTTATGAAAAACTGTTTTTT. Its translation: CASSERVRQGGYEKLFF.

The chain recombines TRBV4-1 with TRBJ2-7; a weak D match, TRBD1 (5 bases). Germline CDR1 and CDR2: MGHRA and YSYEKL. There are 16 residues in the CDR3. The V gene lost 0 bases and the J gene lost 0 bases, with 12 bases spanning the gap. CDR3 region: CASSQDIRQLSYEQYF. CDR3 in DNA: TGCGCCAGCAGCCAAGATATCAGACAGCTCTCCTACGAGCAGTACTTC.

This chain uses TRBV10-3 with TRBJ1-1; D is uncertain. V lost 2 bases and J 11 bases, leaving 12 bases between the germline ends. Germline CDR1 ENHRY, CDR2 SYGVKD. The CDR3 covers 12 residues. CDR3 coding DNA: TGTGCCATCAGTGAGGGGAGGGATAGGGCTTTCTTT. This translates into CAISEGRDRAFF.

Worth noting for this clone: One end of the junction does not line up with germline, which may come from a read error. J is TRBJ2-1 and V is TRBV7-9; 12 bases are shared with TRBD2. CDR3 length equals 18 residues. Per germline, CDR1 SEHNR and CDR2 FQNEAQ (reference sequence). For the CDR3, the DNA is TGTTCCAGCAGCCGACTAGCGGGAGAACAGTTTCGGACAAATGAGCAGTTCTTC. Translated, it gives CSSSRLAGEQFRTNEQFF.

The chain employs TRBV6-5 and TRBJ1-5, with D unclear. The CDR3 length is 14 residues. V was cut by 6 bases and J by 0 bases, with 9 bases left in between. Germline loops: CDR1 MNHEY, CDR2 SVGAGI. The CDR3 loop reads CASRHPGSNQPQHF. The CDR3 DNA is TGTGCCAGCAGGCACCCAGGTAGCAATCAGCCCCAGCATTTT.

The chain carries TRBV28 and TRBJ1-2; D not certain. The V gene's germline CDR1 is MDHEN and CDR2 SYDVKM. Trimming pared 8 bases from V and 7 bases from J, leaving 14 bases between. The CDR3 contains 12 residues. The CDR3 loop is CASREGRLGYTF. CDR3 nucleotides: TGTGCCAGCCGGGAAGGCAGACTTGGCTACACCTTC.

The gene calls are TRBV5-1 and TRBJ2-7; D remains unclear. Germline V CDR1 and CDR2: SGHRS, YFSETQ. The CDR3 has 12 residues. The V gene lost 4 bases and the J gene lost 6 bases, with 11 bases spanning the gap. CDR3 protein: CASSVSFREQYF. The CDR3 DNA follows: TGCGCCAGCAGCGTCTCTTTTCGCGAGCAGTACTTC.

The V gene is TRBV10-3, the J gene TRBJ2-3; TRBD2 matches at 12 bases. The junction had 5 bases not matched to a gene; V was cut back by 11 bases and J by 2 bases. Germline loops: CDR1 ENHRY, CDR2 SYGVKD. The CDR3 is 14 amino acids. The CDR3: CAVRTSGNTDTQYF. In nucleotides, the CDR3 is TGTGCCGTCCGGACTAGCGGGAACACAGATACGCAGTATTTT.

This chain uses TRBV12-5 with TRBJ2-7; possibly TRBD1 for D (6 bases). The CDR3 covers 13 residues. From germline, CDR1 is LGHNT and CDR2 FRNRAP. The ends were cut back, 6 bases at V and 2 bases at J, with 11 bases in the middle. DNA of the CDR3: TGTGCTAGTGGCAATGACAGGACCTACGAGCAGTACTTC. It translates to CASGNDRTYEQYF. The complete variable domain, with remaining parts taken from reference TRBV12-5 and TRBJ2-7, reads DARVTQTPRHKVTEMGQEVTMRCQPILGHNTVFWYRQTMMQGLELLAYFRNRAPLDDSGMPKDRFSAEMPDATLATLKIQPSEPRDSAVYFCASGNDRTYEQYFGPGTRLTVT.

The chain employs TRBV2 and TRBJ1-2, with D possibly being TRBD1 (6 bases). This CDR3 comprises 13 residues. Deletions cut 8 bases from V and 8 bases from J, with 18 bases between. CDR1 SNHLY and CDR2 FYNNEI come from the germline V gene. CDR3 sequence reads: CASVGDTPGGYTF. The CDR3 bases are TGTGCCAGCGTCGGGGACACCCCGGGGGGCTACACCTTC.

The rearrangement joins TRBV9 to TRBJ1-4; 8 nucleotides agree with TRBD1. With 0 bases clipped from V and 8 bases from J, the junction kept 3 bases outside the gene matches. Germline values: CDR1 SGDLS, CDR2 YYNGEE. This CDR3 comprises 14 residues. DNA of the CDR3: TGTGCCAGCAGCGTAGGGACAGGGCCGGAAAAACTGTTTTTT. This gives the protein CASSVGTGPEKLFF.

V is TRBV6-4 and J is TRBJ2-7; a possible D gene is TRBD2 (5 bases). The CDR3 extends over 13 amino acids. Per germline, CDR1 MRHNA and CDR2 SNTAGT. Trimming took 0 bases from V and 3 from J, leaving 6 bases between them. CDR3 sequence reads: CASSDSAGYEQYF. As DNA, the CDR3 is TGTGCCAGCAGTGACTCGGCGGGCTACGAGCAGTACTTC.

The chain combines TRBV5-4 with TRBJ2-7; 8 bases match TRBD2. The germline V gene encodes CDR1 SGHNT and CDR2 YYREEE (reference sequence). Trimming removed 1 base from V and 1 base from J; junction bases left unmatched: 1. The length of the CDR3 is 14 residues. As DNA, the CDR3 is TGTGCCAGCAGCTTGAGCGGGAGATCCTACGAGCAGTACTTC. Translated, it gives CASSLSGRSYEQYF.

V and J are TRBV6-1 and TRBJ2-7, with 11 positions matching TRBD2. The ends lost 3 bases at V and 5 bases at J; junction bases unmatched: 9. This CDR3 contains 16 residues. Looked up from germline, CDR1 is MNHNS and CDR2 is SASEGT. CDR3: CASSDQTSGRLNEQYF. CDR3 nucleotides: TGTGCCAGCAGTGACCAAACTAGCGGGAGATTGAACGAGCAGTACTTC.

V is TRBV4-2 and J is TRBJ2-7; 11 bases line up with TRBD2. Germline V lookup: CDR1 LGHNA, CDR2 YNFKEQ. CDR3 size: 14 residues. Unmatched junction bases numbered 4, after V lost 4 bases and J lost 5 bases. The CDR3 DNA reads TGTGCCAGCAGCCCTCCTAGCGGGAGGAACGAGCAGTACTTC. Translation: CASSPPSGRNEQYF.

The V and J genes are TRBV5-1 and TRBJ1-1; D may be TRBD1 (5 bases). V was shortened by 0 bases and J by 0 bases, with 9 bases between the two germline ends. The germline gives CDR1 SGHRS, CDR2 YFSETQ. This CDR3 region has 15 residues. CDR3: CASSLGQYLNTEAFF. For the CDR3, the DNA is TGCGCCAGCAGCTTGGGACAGTACCTGAACACTGAAGCTTTCTTT.

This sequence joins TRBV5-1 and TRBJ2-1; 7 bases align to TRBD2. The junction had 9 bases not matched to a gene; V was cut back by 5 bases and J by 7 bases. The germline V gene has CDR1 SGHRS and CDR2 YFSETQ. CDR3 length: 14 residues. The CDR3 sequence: CASRKSGIVNEQFF. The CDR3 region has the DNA TGCGCCAGCAGAAAAAGCGGGATAGTAAATGAGCAGTTCTTC.

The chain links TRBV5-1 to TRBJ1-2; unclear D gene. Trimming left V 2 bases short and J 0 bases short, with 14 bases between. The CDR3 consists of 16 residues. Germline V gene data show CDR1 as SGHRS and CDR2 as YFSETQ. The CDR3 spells CASSFLGGITNYGYTF. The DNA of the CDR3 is TGCGCCAGCAGCTTTTTAGGAGGGATCACTAACTATGGCTACACCTTC.

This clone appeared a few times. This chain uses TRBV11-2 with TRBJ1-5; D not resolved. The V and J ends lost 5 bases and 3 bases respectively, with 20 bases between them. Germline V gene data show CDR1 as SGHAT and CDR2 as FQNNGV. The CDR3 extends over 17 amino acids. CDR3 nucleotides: TGTGCCAGCAGCCCCCATCTGGGCAGTAGTATCAATCAGCCCCAGCATTTT. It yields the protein CASSPHLGSSINQPQHF.

The CDR3: CASSQIRVREKLFF. CDR3 bases: TGTGCCAGCAGCCAAATACGGGTTCGGGAAAAACTGTTTTTT. This chain joins TRBV14 and TRBJ1-4; D remains ambiguous. Germline V gene sequence: CDR1 SGHDN, CDR2 FVKESK. V was shortened by 2 bases and J by 8 bases, with 12 bases between the two germline ends. CDR3 length: 14 amino acids.

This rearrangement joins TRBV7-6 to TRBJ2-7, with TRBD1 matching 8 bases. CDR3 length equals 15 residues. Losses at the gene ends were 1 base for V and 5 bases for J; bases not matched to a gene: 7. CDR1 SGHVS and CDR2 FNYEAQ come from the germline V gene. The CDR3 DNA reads TGTGCCAGCAGCTTAGAATGGGACAGGTTCCACGAGCAGTACTTC. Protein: CASSLEWDRFHEQYF.

CDR3 in DNA: TGTGCCTGGAATAAACAGGGGAACACTGAAGCTTTCTTT. Translation gives CAWNKQGNTEAFF. The chain has TRBV30 and TRBJ1-1; D is perhaps TRBD1 (6 bases). The germline gives CDR1 GTSNPN, CDR2 SVGIG (reference sequence). Trimming took 4 bases from V and 1 from J, leaving 10 bases between them. CDR3 length: 13 amino acids.

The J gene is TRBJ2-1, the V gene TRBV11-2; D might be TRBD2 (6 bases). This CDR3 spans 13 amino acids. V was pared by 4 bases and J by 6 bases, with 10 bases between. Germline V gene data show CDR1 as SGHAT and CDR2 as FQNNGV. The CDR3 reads CASSSGLSNEQFF. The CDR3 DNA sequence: TGTGCCAGCAGCTCGGGACTGTCCAATGAGCAGTTCTTC.

The CDR3 reads CASSNRGTRTQYF. CDR3 in DNA: TGTGCCAGCAGCAACAGGGGGACTCGTACCCAGTACTTC. The rearrangement links TRBV5-6 to TRBJ2-7, with 8 bases lining up with TRBD1. The CDR3 loop spans 13 amino acids. Germline V gene sequence: CDR1 SGHDT, CDR2 YYEEEE. Trimming at V came to 4 bases and at J to 10 bases, leaving 10 bases not matched to a gene.

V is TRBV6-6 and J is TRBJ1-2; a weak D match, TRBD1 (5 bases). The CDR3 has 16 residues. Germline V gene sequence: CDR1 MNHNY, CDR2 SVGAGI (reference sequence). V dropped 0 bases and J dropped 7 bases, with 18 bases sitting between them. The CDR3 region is CASSYSPQGGESGYTF. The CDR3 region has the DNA TGTGCCAGCAGTTACTCGCCGCAGGGTGGGGAAAGTGGCTACACCTTC.

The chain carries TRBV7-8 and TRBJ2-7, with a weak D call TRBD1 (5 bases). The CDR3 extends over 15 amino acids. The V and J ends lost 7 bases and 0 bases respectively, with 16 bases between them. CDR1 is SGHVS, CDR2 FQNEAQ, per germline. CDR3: CASTPVGQISYEQYF. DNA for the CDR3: TGTGCCAGCACCCCGGTCGGACAAATCTCCTACGAGCAGTACTTC.

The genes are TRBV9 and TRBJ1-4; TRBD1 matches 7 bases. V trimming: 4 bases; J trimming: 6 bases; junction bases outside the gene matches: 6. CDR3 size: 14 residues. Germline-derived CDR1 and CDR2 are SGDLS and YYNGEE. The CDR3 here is CASSRNTGDEKLFF. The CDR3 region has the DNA TGTGCCAGCAGCAGGAACACAGGGGATGAAAAACTGTTTTTT.

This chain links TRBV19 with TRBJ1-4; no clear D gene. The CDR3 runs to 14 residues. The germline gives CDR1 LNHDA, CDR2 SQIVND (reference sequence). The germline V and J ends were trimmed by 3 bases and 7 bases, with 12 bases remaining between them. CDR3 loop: CASSIARGSEKLFF. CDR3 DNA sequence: TGTGCCAGTAGTATCGCTCGGGGAAGTGAAAAACTGTTTTTT.